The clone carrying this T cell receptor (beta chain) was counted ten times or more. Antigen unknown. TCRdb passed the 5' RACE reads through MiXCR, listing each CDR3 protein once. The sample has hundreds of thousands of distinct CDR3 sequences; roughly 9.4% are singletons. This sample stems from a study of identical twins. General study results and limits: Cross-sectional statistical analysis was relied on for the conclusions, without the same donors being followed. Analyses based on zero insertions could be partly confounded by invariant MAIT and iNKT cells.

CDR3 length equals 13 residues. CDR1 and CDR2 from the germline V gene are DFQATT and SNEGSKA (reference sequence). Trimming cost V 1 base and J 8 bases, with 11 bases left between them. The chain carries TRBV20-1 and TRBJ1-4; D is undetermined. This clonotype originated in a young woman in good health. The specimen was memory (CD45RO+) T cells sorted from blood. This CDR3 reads CSARVTVGEKLFF. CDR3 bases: TGCAGTGCTAGAGTTACGGTCGGGGAAAAACTGTTTTTT.